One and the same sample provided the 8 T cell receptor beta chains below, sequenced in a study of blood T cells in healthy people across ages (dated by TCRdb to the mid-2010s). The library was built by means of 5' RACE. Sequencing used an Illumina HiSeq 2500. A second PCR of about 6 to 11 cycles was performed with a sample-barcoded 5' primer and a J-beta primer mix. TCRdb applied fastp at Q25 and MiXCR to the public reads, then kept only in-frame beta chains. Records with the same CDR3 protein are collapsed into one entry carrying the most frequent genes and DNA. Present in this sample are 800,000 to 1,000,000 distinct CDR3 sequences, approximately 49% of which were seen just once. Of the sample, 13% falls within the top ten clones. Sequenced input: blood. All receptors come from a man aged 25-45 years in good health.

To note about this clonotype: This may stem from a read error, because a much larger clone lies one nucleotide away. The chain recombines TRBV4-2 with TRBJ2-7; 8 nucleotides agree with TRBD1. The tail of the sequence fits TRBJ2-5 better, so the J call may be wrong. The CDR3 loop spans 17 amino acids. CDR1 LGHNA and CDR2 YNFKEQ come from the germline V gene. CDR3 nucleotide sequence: TGTGCCAGCAGCCAAGGCTCTAGCAGGGGGCTGCAAGAGACCCAGTACTTC. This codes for CASSQGSSRGLQETQYF.

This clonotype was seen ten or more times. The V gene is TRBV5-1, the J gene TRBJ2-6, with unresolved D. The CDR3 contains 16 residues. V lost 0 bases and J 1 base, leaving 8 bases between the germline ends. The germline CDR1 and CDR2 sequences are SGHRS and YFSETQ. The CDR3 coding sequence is TGCGCCAGCAGCTTGGATTTCGCGTCTGGGGCCAACGTCCTGACTTTC. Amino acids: CASSLDFASGANVLTF.

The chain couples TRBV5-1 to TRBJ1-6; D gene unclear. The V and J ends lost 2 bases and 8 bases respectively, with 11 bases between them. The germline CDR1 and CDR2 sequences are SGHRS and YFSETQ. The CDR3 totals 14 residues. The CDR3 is CASSFWAEDSPLHF. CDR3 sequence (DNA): TGCGCCAGCAGCTTTTGGGCGGAGGATTCACCCCTCCACTTT. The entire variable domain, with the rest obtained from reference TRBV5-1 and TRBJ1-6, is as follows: KAGVTQTPRYLIKTRGQQVTLSCSPISGHRSVSWYQQTPGQGLQFLFEYFSETQRNKGNFPGRFSGRQFSNSRSEMNVSTLELGDSALYLCASSFWAEDSPLHFGNGTRLTVT.

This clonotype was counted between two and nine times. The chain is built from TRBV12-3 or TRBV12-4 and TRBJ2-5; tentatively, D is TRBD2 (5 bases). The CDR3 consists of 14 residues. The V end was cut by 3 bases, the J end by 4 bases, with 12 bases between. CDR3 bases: TGTGCCAGCAGTTTGGAGGCAGGAACAGAGACCCAGTACTTC. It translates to CASSLEAGTETQYF.

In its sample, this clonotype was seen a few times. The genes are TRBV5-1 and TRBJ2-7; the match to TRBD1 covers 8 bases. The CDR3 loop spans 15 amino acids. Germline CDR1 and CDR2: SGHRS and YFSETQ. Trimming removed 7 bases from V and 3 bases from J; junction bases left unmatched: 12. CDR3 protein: CASGPIGGQGYEQYF. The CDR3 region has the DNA TGCGCCAGCGGCCCCATAGGAGGACAGGGCTACGAGCAGTACTTC.

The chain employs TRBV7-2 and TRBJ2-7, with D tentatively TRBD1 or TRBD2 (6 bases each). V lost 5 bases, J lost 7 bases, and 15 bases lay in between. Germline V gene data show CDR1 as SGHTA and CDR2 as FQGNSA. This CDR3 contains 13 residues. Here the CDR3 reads CASSVLTGREQYF. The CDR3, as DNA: TGTGCCAGCAGCGTACTAACAGGGAGGGAGCAGTACTTC. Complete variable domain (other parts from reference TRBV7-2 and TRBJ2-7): GAGVSQSPSNKVTEKGKDVELRCDPISGHTALYWYRQSLGQGLEFLIYFQGNSAPDKSGLPSDRFSAERTGGSVSTLTIQRTQQEDSAVYLCASSVLTGREQYFGPGTRLTVT.

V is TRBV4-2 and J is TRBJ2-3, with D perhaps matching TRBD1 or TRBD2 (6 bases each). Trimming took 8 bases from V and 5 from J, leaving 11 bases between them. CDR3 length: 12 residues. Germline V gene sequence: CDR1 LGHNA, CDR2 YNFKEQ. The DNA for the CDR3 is TGTGCCAGCGAGGGGGGTGGAGATACGCAGTATTTT. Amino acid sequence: CASEGGGDTQYF.

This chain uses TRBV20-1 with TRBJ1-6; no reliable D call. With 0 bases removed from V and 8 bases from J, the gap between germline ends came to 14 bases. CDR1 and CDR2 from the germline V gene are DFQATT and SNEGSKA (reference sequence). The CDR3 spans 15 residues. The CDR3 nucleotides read TGCAGTGCTAGAGATTCCCGGACCGGAGATTCACCCCTCCACTTT. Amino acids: CSARDSRTGDSPLHF.